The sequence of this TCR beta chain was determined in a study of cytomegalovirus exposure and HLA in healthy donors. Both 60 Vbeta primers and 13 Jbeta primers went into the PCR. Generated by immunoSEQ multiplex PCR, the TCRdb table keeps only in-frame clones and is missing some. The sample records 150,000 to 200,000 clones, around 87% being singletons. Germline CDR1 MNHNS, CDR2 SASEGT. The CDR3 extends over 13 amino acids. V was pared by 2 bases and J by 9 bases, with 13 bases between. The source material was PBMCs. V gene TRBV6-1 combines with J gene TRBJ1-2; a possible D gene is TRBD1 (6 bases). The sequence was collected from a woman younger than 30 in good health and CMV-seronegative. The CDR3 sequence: CASSETGQIRYTF. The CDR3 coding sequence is TGTGCCAGCAGTGAAACAGGACAGATCCGCTACACCTTC.